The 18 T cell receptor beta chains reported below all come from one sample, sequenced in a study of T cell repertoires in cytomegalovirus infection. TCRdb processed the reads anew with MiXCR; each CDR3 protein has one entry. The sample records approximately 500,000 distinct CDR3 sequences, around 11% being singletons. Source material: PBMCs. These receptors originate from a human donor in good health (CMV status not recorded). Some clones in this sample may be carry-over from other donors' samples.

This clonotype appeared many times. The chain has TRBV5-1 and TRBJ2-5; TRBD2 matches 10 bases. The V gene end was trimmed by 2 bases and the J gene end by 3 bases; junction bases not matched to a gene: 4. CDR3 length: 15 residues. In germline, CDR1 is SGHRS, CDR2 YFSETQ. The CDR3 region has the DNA TGCGCCAGCAGCTTAGCGGGAGGGAATGAAGAGACCCAGTACTTC. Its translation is CASSLAGGNEETQYF. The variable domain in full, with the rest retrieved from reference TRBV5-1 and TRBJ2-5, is KAGVTQTPRYLIKTRGQQVTLSCSPISGHRSVSWYQQTPGQGLQFLFEYFSETQRNKGNFPGRFSGRQFSNSRSEMNVSTLELGDSALYLCASSLAGGNEETQYFGPGTRLLVL.

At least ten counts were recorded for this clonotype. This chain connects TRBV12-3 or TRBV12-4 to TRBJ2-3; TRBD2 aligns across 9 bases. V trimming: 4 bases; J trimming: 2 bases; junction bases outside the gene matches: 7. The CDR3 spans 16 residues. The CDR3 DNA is TGTGCCAGCAGTTCCTCGACTAGCGGAGCCACAGATACGCAGTATTTT. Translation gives CASSSSTSGATDTQYF.

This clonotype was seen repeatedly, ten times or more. This CDR3 reads CASSGQGDAEAFF. The CDR3 DNA sequence: TGTGCCAGCAGTGGACAGGGGGATGCTGAAGCTTTCTTT. The chain is built from TRBV12-3 or TRBV12-4 and TRBJ1-1; 10 bases match TRBD1. V was pared by 5 bases and J by 6 bases, with 3 bases of the junction left unmatched. The CDR3 has 13 amino acids.

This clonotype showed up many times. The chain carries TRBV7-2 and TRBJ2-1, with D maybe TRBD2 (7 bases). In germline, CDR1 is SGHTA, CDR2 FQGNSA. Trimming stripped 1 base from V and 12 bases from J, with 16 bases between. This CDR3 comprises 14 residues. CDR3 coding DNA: TGTGCCAGCAGCTTAGGGGGGGGGCTAGCCGGGCAGTTCTTC. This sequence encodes CASSLGGGLAGQFF.

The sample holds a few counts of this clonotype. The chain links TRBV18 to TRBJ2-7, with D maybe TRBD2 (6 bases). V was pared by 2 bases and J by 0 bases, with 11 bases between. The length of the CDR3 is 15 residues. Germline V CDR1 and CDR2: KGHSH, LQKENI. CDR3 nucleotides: TGTGCCAGCTCACCAAGACAGACTAGCTCCTACGAGCAGTACTTC. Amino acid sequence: CASSPRQTSSYEQYF.

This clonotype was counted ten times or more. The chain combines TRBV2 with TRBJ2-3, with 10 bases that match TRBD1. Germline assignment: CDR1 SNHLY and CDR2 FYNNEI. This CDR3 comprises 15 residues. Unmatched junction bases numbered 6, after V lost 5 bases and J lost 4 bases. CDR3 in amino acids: CASSFDRGRPDTQYF. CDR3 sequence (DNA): TGTGCCAGCAGTTTTGACAGGGGGCGCCCAGATACGCAGTATTTT.

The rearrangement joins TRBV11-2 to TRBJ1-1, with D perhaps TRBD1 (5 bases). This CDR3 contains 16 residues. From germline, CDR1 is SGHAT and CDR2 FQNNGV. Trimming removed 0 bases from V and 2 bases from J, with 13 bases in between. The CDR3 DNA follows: TGTGCCAGCAGCTTAGATCTGGGGGAGCTAAACACTGAAGCTTTCTTT. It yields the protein CASSLDLGELNTEAFF.

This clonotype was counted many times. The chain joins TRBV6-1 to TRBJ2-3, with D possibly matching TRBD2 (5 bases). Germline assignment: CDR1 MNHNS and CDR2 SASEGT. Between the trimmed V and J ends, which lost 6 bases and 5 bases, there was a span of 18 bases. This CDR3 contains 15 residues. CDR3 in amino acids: CASRAEAPLVDTQYF. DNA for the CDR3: TGTGCCAGCAGGGCGGAGGCCCCTTTGGTAGATACGCAGTATTTT.

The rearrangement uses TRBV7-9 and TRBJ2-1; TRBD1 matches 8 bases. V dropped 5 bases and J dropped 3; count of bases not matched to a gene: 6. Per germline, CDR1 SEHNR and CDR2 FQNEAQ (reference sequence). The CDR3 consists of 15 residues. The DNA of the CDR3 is TGTGCCAGCAGCCAGGGGGCGGAGGGCTACAATGAGCAGTTCTTC. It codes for CASSQGAEGYNEQFF.

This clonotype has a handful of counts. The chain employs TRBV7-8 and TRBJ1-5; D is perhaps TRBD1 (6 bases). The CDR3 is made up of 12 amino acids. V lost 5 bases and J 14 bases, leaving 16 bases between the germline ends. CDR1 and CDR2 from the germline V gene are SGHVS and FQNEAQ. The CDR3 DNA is TGTGCCAGCAGCCCTGGGACACCCGAAGAGCATTTT. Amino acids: CASSPGTPEEHF. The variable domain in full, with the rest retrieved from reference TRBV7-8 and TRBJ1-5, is GAGVSQSPRYKVAKRGQDVALRCDPISGHVSLFWYQQALGQGPEFLTYFQNEAQLDKSGLPSDRFFAERPEGSVSTLKIQRTQQEDSAVYLCASSPGTPEEHFGDGTRLSIL.

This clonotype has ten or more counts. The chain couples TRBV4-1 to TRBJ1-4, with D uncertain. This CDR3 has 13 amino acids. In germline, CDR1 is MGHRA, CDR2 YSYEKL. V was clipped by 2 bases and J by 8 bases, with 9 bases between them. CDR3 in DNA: TGCGCCAGCAGCCAAACCGCCCGCGAAAAACTGTTTTTT. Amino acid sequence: CASSQTAREKLFF.

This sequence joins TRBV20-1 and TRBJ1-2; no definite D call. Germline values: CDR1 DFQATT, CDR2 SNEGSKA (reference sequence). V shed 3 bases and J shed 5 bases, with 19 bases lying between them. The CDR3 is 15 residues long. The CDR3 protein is CSASTDPTPKYGYTF. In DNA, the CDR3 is TGCAGTGCTAGTACGGACCCCACACCAAAATATGGCTACACCTTC.

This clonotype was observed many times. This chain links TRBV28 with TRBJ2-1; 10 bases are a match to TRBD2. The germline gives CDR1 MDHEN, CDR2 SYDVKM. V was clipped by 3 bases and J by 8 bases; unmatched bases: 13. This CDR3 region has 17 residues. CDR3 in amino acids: CASSLGIAGGLKDEQFF. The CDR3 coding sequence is TGTGCCAGCAGTTTGGGGATAGCGGGAGGTTTGAAGGATGAGCAGTTCTTC. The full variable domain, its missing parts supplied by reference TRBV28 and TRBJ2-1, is DVKVTQSSRYLVKRTGEKVFLECVQDMDHENMFWYRQDPGLGLRLIYFSYDVKMKEKGDIPEGYSVSREKKERFSLILESASTNQTSMYLCASSLGIAGGLKDEQFFGPGTRLTVL.

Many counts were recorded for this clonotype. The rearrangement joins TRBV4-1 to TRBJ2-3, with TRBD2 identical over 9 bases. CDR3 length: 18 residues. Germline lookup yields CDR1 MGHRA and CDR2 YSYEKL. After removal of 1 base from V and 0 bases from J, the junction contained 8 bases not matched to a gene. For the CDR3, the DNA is TGCGCCAGCAGCCAAGTCAGAGGTAGCGGGAGAAGCACAGATACGCAGTATTTT. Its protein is CASSQVRGSGRSTDTQYF.

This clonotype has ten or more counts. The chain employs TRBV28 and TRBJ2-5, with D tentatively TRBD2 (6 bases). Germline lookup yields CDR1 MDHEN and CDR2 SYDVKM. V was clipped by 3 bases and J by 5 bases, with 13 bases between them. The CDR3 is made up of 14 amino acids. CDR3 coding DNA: TGTGCCAGCAGTTTGGGGAGGCACAGGGAGACCCAGTACTTC. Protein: CASSLGRHRETQYF.

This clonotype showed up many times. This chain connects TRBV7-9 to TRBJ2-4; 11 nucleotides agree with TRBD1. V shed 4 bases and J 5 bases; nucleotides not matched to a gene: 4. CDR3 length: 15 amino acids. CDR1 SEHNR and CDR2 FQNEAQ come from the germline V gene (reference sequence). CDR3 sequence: CASSSDRGRQNIQYF. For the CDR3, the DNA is TGTGCCAGCAGCTCGGACAGGGGGCGTCAAAACATTCAGTACTTC.

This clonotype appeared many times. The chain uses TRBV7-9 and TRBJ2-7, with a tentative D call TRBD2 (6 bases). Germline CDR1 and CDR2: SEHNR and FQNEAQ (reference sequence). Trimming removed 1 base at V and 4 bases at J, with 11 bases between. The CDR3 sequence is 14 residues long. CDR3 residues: CASSLESAGYEQYF. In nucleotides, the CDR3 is TGTGCCAGCAGCTTAGAGTCCGCGGGGTACGAGCAGTACTTC.

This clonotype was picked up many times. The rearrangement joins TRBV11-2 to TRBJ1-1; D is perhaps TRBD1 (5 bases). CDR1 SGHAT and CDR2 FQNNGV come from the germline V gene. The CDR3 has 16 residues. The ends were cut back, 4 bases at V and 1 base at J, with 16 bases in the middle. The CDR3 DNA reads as TGTGCCAGCAGCTCCATCTACGGGGGTGAGAACACTGAAGCTTTCTTT. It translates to CASSSIYGGENTEAFF.